The 13 T cell receptor beta chains below all came from one sample that was sequenced in a study of cytomegalovirus exposure and HLA in healthy donors. 60 Vbeta and 13 Jbeta primers were used in PCR. The protocol was immunoSEQ multiplex PCR, while the TCRdb copy is restricted to in-frame clones and leaves out a portion. The sample carries roughly 150,000 clones, over 80% recorded once. Sequencing was performed on PBMCs. The receptors derive from a female donor in good health and CMV-seronegative.

J is TRBJ2-6 and V is TRBV2, with 7 bases that match TRBD1. The junction had 5 bases not matched to a gene; V was cut back by 7 bases and J by 2 bases. CDR1 and CDR2 (germline): SNHLY, FYNNEI. This CDR3 is 15 amino acids long. The CDR3 reads CASNLDRAGANVLTF. CDR3 coding DNA: TGTGCCAGCAACCTTGACAGGGCTGGGGCCAACGTCCTGACTTTC.

The J gene is TRBJ1-5, the V gene TRBV25-1; D not resolved. The V gene's germline CDR1 is MGHDK and CDR2 SYGVNS. The length of the CDR3 is 14 residues. Trimming removed 6 bases from V and 0 bases from J, with 9 bases in between. CDR3 sequence (DNA): TGTGCCAGCAGGGAGGCAGGTAGCAATCAGCCCCAGCATTTT. Its translation is CASREAGSNQPQHF.

The chain employs TRBV5-4 and TRBJ2-1; D is possibly TRBD1 (5 bases). CDR1 and CDR2 (germline): SGHNT, YYREEE (reference sequence). Trimming stripped 0 bases from V and 8 bases from J, with 12 bases between. CDR3 length: 14 amino acids. In DNA, the CDR3 is TGTGCCAGCAGCTTGGACAGGCCCTTCGATGAGCAGTTCTTC. This translates into CASSLDRPFDEQFF.

The chain carries TRBV7-9 and TRBJ1-1, with D maybe TRBD1 (6 bases). V lost 3 bases to trimming and J lost 1 base, with 9 bases between them. Germline values: CDR1 SEHNR, CDR2 FQNEAQ (reference sequence). The CDR3 spans 14 residues. CDR3 amino acids: CASSLTGENTEAFF. Here the CDR3 DNA reads TGTGCCAGCAGCTTGACAGGCGAGAACACTGAAGCTTTCTTT.

The V gene is TRBV30, the J gene TRBJ1-6; a possible D gene is TRBD1 (5 bases). CDR1 and CDR2 from the germline V gene are GTSNPN and SVGIG (reference sequence). CDR3 size: 13 residues. Trimming took 8 bases from V and 4 from J, leaving 12 bases between them. The CDR3: CAVGGEYNSPLHF. The CDR3 DNA reads TGTGCCGTTGGGGGGGAATATAATTCACCCCTCCACTTT.

V is TRBV12-5 and J is TRBJ2-2; 7 bases are shared with TRBD1. CDR3 length: 15 amino acids. Trimming removed 6 bases from V and 4 bases from J; junction bases left unmatched: 8. Germline V gene data show CDR1 as LGHNT and CDR2 as FRNRAP. The CDR3 bases are TGTGCTAGTGGCGCACAGGGGTCCGGCACCGGGGAGCTGTTTTTT. Translation gives CASGAQGSGTGELFF.

The chain couples TRBV2 to TRBJ2-5; TRBD1 agrees at 7 bases. The CDR3 is made up of 13 amino acids. V was clipped by 4 bases and J by 6 bases; unmatched bases: 5. Per the germline V gene, CDR1 is SNHLY and CDR2 is FYNNEI. CDR3 sequence (DNA): TGTGCCAGCAGTGGTCCAGGGGGAAAGACCCAGTACTTC. Its translation: CASSGPGGKTQYF. Looking up the rest from reference TRBV2 and TRBJ2-5 gives the full variable domain: EPEVTQTPSHQVTQMGQEVILRCVPISNHLYFYWYRQILGQKVEFLVSFYNNEISEKSEIFDDQFSVERPDGSNFTLKIRSTKLEDSAMYFCASSGPGGKTQYFGPGTRLLVL.

This rearrangement joins TRBV9 to TRBJ2-7; 11 positions agree with TRBD2. Per germline, CDR1 SGDLS and CDR2 YYNGEE. The trim removed 0 bases at V and 0 bases at J, leaving 5 bases unmatched. The CDR3 runs 17 residues. CDR3 DNA sequence: TGTGCCAGCAGCGTAGGTATAGCGGGAGGGATCTCCTACGAGCAGTACTTC. It specifies CASSVGIAGGISYEQYF.

The V gene is TRBV6-5, the J gene TRBJ2-1, with TRBD2 identical over 11 bases. The CDR3 is made up of 15 amino acids. V shed 4 bases and J 5 bases; nucleotides not matched to a gene: 4. Looked up from germline, CDR1 is MNHEY and CDR2 is SVGAGI. DNA for the CDR3: TGTGCCAGCAGTTCTAGCGGGGGGTTAAACAATGAGCAGTTCTTC. It yields the protein CASSSSGGLNNEQFF.

J is TRBJ2-1 and V is TRBV13, with 8 nucleotides matching TRBD2. V lost 4 bases to trimming and J lost 1 base; unmatched junction nucleotides: 6. CDR1 is PRHDT, CDR2 FYEKMQ, per germline (reference sequence). The CDR3 spans 16 residues. The CDR3 nucleotides are TGTGCCAGCAGCTCAAAACCTAGCGGGTCCTACAATGAGCAGTTCTTC. This gives the protein CASSSKPSGSYNEQFF.

This clone came up a few times. The CDR3 coding sequence is TGTGCCAGCAGGAAAGGGGGCGAGGGCAATCAGCCCCAGCATTTT. Its translation: CASRKGGEGNQPQHF. The chain uses TRBV2 and TRBJ1-5; TRBD1 agrees at 7 bases. The trim removed 6 bases at V and 2 bases at J, leaving 7 bases unmatched. This CDR3 spans 15 amino acids. Germline V gene data show CDR1 as SNHLY and CDR2 as FYNNEI.

The chain uses TRBV29-1 and TRBJ1-1, with D maybe TRBD1 (6 bases). Germline CDR1 reads SQVTM; CDR2 reads ANQGSEA. This CDR3 comprises 12 residues. Trimming removed 7 bases at V and 7 bases at J, with 16 bases between. The CDR3 nucleotides are TGCAGCGCCCCGGGGCAGGGGTTTGAAGCTTTCTTT. Its translation: CSAPGQGFEAFF.

The rearrangement uses TRBV28 and TRBJ2-5; TRBD2 is a possible D gene (6 bases). Germline V gene lookup returns CDR1 MDHEN and CDR2 SYDVKM. V was trimmed by 8 bases and J by 4 bases, leaving 14 bases between them. This CDR3 is 13 amino acids long. Here the CDR3 reads CASLEAGGETQYF. The CDR3 bases are TGTGCCAGCCTTGAAGCGGGTGGAGAGACCCAGTACTTC.